This TCR beta chain was captured in a study of response to subunit inactivated influenza vaccine. Findings of the study overall: Few new T cells, the authors suggested, are recruited by each seasonal influenza vaccination.

Via MiXCR, TCRdb re-called the RT-PCR reads, giving one row per CDR3 protein. The data hold a few hundred thousand distinct CDR3 sequences, with approximately 15% observed a single time. This clonotype was picked up a small number of times. Its antigen is undetermined. The CDR3 runs 12 residues. Germline CDR1 ENHRY, CDR2 SYGVKD. Deletions cut 6 bases from V and 1 base from J, with 5 bases between. The sequences come from PBMCs from blood, collected 12 days after vaccination. The sequence was obtained from a middle-aged man who received an inactivated influenza vaccine. The chain employs TRBV10-3 and TRBJ2-3; D is unresolved. The CDR3 coding sequence is TGTGCCATCAGGGACCGCACAGATACGCAGTATTTT. Its protein is CAIRDRTDTQYF.